This is a list of T cell receptor beta chains from one sample in a study of beta chain features in type 1 diabetes. Assay used: immunoSEQ multiplex PCR; TCRdb lists only in-frame clones, some missing. The sample lists a few hundred thousand clones; roughly 12% were seen once. Material for sequencing was naive CD4+ T cells from blood. Receptors were obtained from a woman under 30 with type 1 diabetes. The CDR3 runs from the conserved cysteine through the conserved F or W. A D gene is named only where the DNA matches it firmly.

-	TRBV29-1	TRBJ1-1	CSVERRANTEAFF
-	TRBV7-2	TRBJ2-7	CASSLVAGVDYEQYF
TRBD2	TRBV27	TRBJ2-7	CASNAGGQEQYF
TRBD1	TRBV28	TRBJ2-7	CASSTPGQVSYEQYF
-	TRBV11-2	TRBJ2-5	CASSPLRARGQETQYF
-	TRBV14	TRBJ2-7	CASSQGAAYEQYF
-	TRBV10-3	TRBJ2-1	CAISGLGIGNEQFF
-	TRBV5-1	TRBJ1-4	CASSQDGQAGKLFF
-	TRBV30	TRBJ1-2	CAWSVRGGNYGYTF
TRBD1	TRBV10-3	TRBJ2-7	CAVQGATYEQYF
TRBD2	TRBV6-5	TRBJ2-3	CASSLLAVTDTQYF
-	TRBV10-3	TRBJ2-2	CAIMGLNTGELFF
TRBD2	TRBV9	TRBJ2-7	CASSVGGSGRHEQYF
-	TRBV4-3	TRBJ2-3	CASSQAGAGVTQYF
-	TRBV9	TRBJ2-7	CASSVSPAGLGEQYF
TRBD1	TRBV7-9	TRBJ2-1	CASSIAGTGLNEQFF
-	TRBV7-9	TRBJ2-7	CASSLRENYEQYF
-	TRBV9	TRBJ2-1	CASSATETTYNEQFF
TRBD2	TRBV19	TRBJ2-1	CASSIQSGRAGNEQFF
-	TRBV2	TRBJ2-7	CASTAAVTSYEQYF
-	TRBV23-1	TRBJ2-5	CASRDCRSGVGTQYF
-	TRBV14	TRBJ1-4	CASSQTAGKLFF
-	TRBV5-1	TRBJ2-2	CASSPHTGELFF
TRBD1	TRBV29-1	TRBJ1-2	CSVGTGTNYGYTF
TRBD1	TRBV10-2	TRBJ2-7	CASSKDRVRSYEQYF
-	TRBV20-1	TRBJ2-1	CSAGLHSEQFF
TRBD1	TRBV5-1	TRBJ2-3	CASSLTGTGGEGTQYF
-	TRBV5-6	TRBJ2-7	CASSFLGPLRYEQYF
TRBD1	TRBV7-3	TRBJ2-5	CASSPSGQGRETQYF
-	TRBV7-9	TRBJ2-1	CASSPMAGAEHNEQFF
TRBD1	TRBV7-8	TRBJ1-1	CASSHRDSLNTEAFF